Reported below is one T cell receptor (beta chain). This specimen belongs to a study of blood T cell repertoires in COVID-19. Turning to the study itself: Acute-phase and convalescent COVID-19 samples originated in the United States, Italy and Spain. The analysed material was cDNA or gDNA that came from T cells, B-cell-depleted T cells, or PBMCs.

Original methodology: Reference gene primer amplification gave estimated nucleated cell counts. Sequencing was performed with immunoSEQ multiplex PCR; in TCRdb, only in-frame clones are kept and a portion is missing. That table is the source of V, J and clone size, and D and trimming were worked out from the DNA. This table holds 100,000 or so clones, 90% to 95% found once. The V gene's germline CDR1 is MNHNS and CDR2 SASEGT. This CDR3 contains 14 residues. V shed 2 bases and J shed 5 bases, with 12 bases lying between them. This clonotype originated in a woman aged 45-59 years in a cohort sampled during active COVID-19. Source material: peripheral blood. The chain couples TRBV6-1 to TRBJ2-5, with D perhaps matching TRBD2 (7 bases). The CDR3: CASSENREGETQYF. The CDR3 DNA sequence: TGTGCCAGCAGTGAAAACAGGGAGGGGGAGACCCAGTACTTC.